This TCR beta chain was captured by sequencing in a study of shared clonotypes between healthy human individuals (dated by TCRdb to about 2020). At the level of the whole study: A couple of women and a few men aged 18 to 49 years were included in the cohort. For each donor, three plates each were used for CD4 naive and CD4 memory, two plates were used for CD8 naive, and one plate was used for CD8 memory. To estimate repertoire size and how much clonotypes are shared between individuals, the study performed deep sequencing of blood TCR repertoires from 4 to 6 healthy adults. Different laboratories and diverse techniques were used to prepare libraries and sequence TCR repertoires, to increase sequencing depth and limit assay-specific biases. Between about 0.8 and 9 billion PBMCs per donor were obtained by leukapheresis. Overall study results and their limits: Pairwise subsampling led to the expectation that sequencing depth would affect the degree of clonotype sharing among donors. Rarefaction of sorted-subset datasets indicated incomplete sequencing despite the large sequencing depth. Because the study included a small number of donors, the genetic and exposure-history diversity represented was limited. Sharing across a few donors was observed for approximately 5% of naive CD4, over 3% of naive CD8, 2% to 2.5% of memory CD4, and roughly 0.4% of memory CD8 clonotypes. Estimated clonotype richness was generally larger for naive than for memory subsets. Compared with non-shared clonotypes, the clonotypes found in all four sorted-subset donors had higher generation probabilities. Sampling was limited to blood, and TCR repertoires in tissue likely differ from TCR repertoires in blood.

The germline V gene yields MDHEN for CDR1 and SYDVKM for CDR2. The cysteine opens and the phenylalanine closes a CDR3 of 12 amino acids. Just CDR3 DNA is preserved here, 36 bases in frame from base 1. A distance of 12 bases separates the germline ends of V and J, which lose 6 bases and 9 bases respectively. As for this clone: This receptor's antigen is unknown. Base-call qualities are not available, and no considerably larger clone is one nucleotide away.

TCR CDR3 regions were amplified from genomic DNA by multiplex PCR using the deep immunoSEQ assay. Extracted genomic DNA from each cell subset was distributed evenly across all wells of several immunoSEQ 96-well plates, and each plate was treated as a replicate. For sorted subsets, 150 to 250 ng of genomic DNA, equivalent to around 30,000 T cell genomes, went into each replicate PCR. Purified libraries were measured with a Qubit 3.0 fluorometer, size-checked on a Bioanalyzer 2100, and measured again with the KAPA Library Quantification kit. Every immunoSEQ 96-well plate was sequenced on a separate single-read 150-cycle Illumina NextSeq 550 flow cell. Per the authors' processing: Because only junctional sequences without quality scores were contained in the immunoSEQ output, filtering matching that applied to full-length reads could not be performed. Sequences were annotated with PyIR, a Python wrapper for IgBLAST v1.9, and V/J genes and CDR3 were assigned using IMGT germline references. Reads were removed for weak V/J assignments (E-value above 1e-6), missing CDR3, stop codons, out-of-frame junctions, or ambiguous translated residues. V3J clonotypes were defined by identical inferred V gene, J gene, and CDR3 amino acid sequence. The percentage overlap between two repertoires was calculated by dividing the number of shared unique clonotypes by the size of the smaller repertoire. Three approaches were used to assess repertoire richness: RTK rarefaction, the Chao1 estimator, and Recon v2.1 estimates of unobserved clonotypes. Generation probabilities for all TCRbeta clonotypes obtained by the gDNA method from four donors were computed using OLGA. The immuneACCESS repertoire file appears here via TCRdb, limited to in-frame rearrangements. These files lack a portion of the clones; in checked studies, under half of the deficit traces to unresolved V genes, and the cause of the others is not known. From that table come the V and J calls and clone size; the DNA was used to work out D and trimming. The sample yields around 1,900,000 clones; around 93% were counted once. The ten top clones hold over 1.5% of the sample.

For the CD8 naive samples, CD45RO-negative cells were positively selected for CCR7, yielding a CD45RA+CCR7+ population from which TemRA cells were excluded. The donors were healthy, HIV-negative adults who had no recently reported acute infections or vaccinations. All donors were Caucasian adults living in Nashville, Tennessee, USA. Blood was obtained by leukapheresis, after which PBMCs were separated by Ficoll-Histopaque density gradient centrifugation and cryopreserved in liquid nitrogen vapor phase. Analytical flow cytometry was used to check the purity and quantity of each magnetically sorted T cell population. Genomic DNA was isolated from every sorted fraction and measured by UV absorbance on a Nanodrop 2000c.

The sequence links TRBV28 to TRBJ2-1; tentative D gene TRBD2, with 6 bases matching. The TCR originated in a man between 18 and 35 years old in good health. Some clones in this sample may be carry-over from other donors' samples. Sequenced input: naive CD8+ T cells from PBMCs. Sample cell subset or site, as interpreted from the label and publication: CD45RA+CCR7+. CDR3 sequence: CASRTGGAEQFF. DNA sequence: TGTGCCAGCAGGACTGGAGGGGCTGAGCAGTTCTTC.